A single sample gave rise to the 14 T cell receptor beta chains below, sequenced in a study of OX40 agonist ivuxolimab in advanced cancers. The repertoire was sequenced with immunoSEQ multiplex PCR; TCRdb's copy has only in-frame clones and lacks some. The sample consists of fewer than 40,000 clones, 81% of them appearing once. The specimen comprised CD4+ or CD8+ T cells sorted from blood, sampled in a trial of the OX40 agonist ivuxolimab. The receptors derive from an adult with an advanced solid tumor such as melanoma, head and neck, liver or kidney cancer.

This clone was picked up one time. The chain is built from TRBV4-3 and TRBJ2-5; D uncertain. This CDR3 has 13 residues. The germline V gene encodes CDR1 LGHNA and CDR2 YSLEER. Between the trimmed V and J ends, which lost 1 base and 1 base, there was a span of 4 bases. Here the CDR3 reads CASSQGFQETQYF. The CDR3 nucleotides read TGCGCCAGCAGCCAAGGATTCCAAGAGACCCAGTACTTC.

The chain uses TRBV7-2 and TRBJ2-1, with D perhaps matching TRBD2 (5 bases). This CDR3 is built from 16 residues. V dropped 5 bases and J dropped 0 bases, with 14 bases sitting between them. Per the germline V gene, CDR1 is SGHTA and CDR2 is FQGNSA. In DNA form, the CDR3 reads TGTGCCAGCAGCCTCGGCGGGCCCCGCTCCTACAATGAGCAGTTCTTC. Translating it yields CASSLGGPRSYNEQFF.

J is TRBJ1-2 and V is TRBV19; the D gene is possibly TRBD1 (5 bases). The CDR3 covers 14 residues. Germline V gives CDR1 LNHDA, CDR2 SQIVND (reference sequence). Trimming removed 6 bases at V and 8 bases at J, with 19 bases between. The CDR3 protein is CASSAGSGRGGYTF. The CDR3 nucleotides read TGTGCCAGTAGCGCAGGGTCGGGACGGGGCGGCTACACCTTC.

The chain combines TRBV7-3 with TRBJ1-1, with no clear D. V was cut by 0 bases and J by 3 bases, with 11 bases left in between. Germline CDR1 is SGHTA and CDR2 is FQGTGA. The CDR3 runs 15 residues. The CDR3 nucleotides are TGTGCCAGCAGCTTAACGTTAAAACGGCACACTGAAGCTTTCTTT. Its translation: CASSLTLKRHTEAFF.

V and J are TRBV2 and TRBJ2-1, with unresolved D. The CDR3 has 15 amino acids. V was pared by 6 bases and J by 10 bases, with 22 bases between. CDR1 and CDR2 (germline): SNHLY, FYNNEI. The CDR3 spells CASSAAPPPPGEQFF. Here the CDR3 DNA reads TGTGCCAGCAGCGCGGCGCCTCCCCCCCCGGGCGAGCAGTTCTTC.

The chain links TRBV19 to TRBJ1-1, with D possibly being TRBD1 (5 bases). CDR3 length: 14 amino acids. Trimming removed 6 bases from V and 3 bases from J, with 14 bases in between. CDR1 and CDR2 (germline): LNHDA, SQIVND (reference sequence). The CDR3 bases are TGTGCCAGTAGGGACCAGGGTTTGCACACTGAAGCTTTCTTT. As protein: CASRDQGLHTEAFF.

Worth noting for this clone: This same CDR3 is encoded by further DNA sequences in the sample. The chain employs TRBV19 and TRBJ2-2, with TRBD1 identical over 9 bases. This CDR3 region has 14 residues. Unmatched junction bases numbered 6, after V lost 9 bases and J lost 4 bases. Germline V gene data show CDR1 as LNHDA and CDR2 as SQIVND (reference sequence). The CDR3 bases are TGTGCCAGCAAGGGACAGGGAGGCACCGGGGAGCTGTTTTTT. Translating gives CASKGQGGTGELFF.

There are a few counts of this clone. CDR3 residues: CASRSRGRETQYF. The CDR3 region has the DNA TGTGCCAGCAGGTCTAGGGGTCGGGAGACCCAGTACTTC. The chain has TRBV27 and TRBJ2-5, with D possibly matching TRBD1 (5 bases). The CDR3 extends over 13 amino acids. Between the trimmed V and J ends, which lost 6 bases and 5 bases, there was a span of 13 bases. Germline loops: CDR1 MNHEY, CDR2 SMNVEV (reference sequence).

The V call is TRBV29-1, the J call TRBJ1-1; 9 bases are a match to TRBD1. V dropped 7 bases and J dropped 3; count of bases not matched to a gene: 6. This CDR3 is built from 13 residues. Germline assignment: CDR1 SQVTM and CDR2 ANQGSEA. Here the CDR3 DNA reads TGCAGCGCAAGACAGGGGGAATACACTGAAGCTTTCTTT. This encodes CSARQGEYTEAFF.

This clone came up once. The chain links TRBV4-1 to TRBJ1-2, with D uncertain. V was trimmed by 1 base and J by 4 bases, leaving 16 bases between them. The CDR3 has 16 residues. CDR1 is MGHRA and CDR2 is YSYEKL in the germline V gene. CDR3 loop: CASSQVSQSSPYGYTF. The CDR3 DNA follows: TGCGCCAGCAGCCAAGTATCGCAATCTTCCCCCTATGGCTACACCTTC.

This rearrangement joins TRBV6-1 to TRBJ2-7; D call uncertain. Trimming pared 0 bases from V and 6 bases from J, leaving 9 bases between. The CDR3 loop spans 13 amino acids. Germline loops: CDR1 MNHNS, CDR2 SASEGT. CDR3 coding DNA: TGTGCCAGCAGTGAAGCGCCATCTGGCGAGCAGTACTTC. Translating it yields CASSEAPSGEQYF.

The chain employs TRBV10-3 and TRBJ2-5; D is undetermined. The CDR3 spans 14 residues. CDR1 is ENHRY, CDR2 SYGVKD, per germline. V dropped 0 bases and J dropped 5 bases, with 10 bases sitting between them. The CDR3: CAISESLALETQYF. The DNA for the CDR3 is TGTGCCATCAGTGAGTCTCTCGCATTGGAGACCCAGTACTTC.

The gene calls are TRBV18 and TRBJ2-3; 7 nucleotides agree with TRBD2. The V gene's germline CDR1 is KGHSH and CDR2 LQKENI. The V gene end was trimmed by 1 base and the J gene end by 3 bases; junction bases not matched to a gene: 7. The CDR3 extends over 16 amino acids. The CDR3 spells CASSPRPTSQTDTQYF. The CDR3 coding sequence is TGTGCCAGCTCACCACGTCCGACTAGCCAAACAGATACGCAGTATTTT.

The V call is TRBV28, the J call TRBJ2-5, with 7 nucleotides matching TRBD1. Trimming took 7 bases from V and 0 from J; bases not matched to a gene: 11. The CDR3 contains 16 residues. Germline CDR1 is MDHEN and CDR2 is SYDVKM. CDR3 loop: CASTETGSGHQETQYF. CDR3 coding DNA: TGTGCCAGCACCGAGACAGGGAGCGGCCACCAAGAGACCCAGTACTTC.